One sample yielded the 19 T cell receptor beta chains listed below, sequenced in a study of CD4 T cells in relation to SARS-CoV-2 and coronaviruses. Their target antigens are unknown. Here immunoSEQ multiplex PCR was the method, and the copy in TCRdb shows in-frame clones only, minus some. This table holds 25,000 to 35,000 clones, over 60% found once. Unexposed donor CD4+ T cells date from about 2011-2019, before the COVID-19 pandemic. CD4+ T cells were isolated from the cells after about 11 days of culture. The material sequenced was CD4+ T cells from PBMCs, cultured in vitro. All receptors derive from a human donor in good health.

The chain is built from TRBV7-8 and TRBJ1-2; a possible D gene is TRBD1 (5 bases). The CDR3 is 14 amino acids. Germline V gene sequence: CDR1 SGHVS, CDR2 FQNEAQ. V dropped 0 bases and J dropped 5 bases, with 10 bases sitting between them. The CDR3 is CASSLAGQLYGYTF. The CDR3 DNA is TGTGCCAGCAGCTTAGCAGGACAACTATATGGCTACACCTTC.

This chain connects TRBV7-2 to TRBJ1-2; 9 bases agree with TRBD1. CDR3 length: 15 residues. Germline V gene sequence: CDR1 SGHTA, CDR2 FQGNSA. J lost 5 bases, V lost 5 bases, and 9 bases had no gene match. CDR3 coding DNA: TGTGCCAGCAGCACCCAGACAGGGGGGGGGTATGGCTACACCTTC. The encoded protein is CASSTQTGGGYGYTF.

The chain employs TRBV11-2 and TRBJ1-3; D is unclear. Trimming removed 5 bases at V and 4 bases at J, with 12 bases between. Looked up from germline, CDR1 is SGHAT and CDR2 is FQNNGV. The CDR3 is 14 amino acids. CDR3 sequence reads: CASSRPTQGNTIYF. The CDR3 bases are TGTGCCAGCAGCCGGCCAACCCAAGGAAACACCATATATTTT.

The chain carries TRBV4-1 and TRBJ1-2; 7 nucleotides align to TRBD1. The V segment lost 3 bases and the J segment 0 bases; nucleotides outside the gene matches: 16. Germline V gene lookup returns CDR1 MGHRA and CDR2 YSYEKL. There are 19 residues in the CDR3. The CDR3 DNA sequence: TGCGCCAGCAGCCATGGGGGACAGCTGGTCGGGCTTTCTAACTATGGCTACACCTTC. As protein: CASSHGGQLVGLSNYGYTF.

The chain carries TRBV12-5 and TRBJ2-5, with TRBD1 matching over 7 bases. The CDR3 runs to 14 residues. V shed 2 bases and J 5 bases; nucleotides not matched to a gene: 5. Germline values: CDR1 LGHNT, CDR2 FRNRAP. In DNA form, the CDR3 reads TGTGCTAGTGGTTTGACAGGGGCTCGCGAGACCCAGTACTTC. Its protein product is CASGLTGARETQYF.

V gene TRBV3-1 (or the pseudogene TRBV3-2) combines with J gene TRBJ2-7, with 11 bases that match TRBD2. The CDR3 spans 20 residues. Germline loops: CDR1 LGHDT, CDR2 YNNKEL (reference sequence). V dropped 1 base and J dropped 1; count of bases not matched to a gene: 15. The CDR3 DNA reads TGTGCCAGCAGCCAAGGGCGCCGCGGTCTAGCGGGGGGTCCATCCTACGAGCAGTACTTC. Translating gives CASSQGRRGLAGGPSYEQYF.

The V and J genes are TRBV5-5 and TRBJ2-7, with TRBD2 matching over 8 bases. J lost 4 bases, V lost 0 bases, and 12 bases had no gene match. The CDR3 runs to 17 residues. Germline V gene data show CDR1 as SGHKS and CDR2 as YYEKEE (reference sequence). CDR3 sequence: CASSLVSALAGFYEQYF. The CDR3 nucleotides read TGTGCCAGCAGCTTGGTTTCGGCGCTAGCGGGTTTTTACGAGCAGTACTTC.

The genes are TRBV5-6 and TRBJ1-2, with D maybe TRBD1 (5 bases). Trimming removed 1 base at V and 6 bases at J, with 10 bases between. CDR3 size: 13 residues. Per germline, CDR1 SGHDT and CDR2 YYEEEE. As DNA, the CDR3 is TGTGCCAGCAGCTTGTGGGGCGGGGATGGCTACACCTTC. It encodes CASSLWGGDGYTF. The full variable domain, completed using reference TRBV5-6 and TRBJ1-2, is DAGVTQSPTHLIKTRGQQVTLRCSPKSGHDTVSWYQQALGQGPQFIFQYYEEEERQRGNFPDRFSGHQFPNYSSELNVNALLLGDSALYLCASSLWGGDGYTFGSGTRLTVV.

V usage is TRBV5-5 and J usage is TRBJ2-3; D is possibly TRBD1 (5 bases). This CDR3 contains 15 residues. Germline values: CDR1 SGHKS, CDR2 YYEKEE (reference sequence). V lost 0 bases and J 1 base, leaving 9 bases between the germline ends. In nucleotides, the CDR3 is TGTGCCAGCAGCTTGGTAGGGGTCGGCACAGATACGCAGTATTTT. It codes for CASSLVGVGTDTQYF.

The V call is TRBV19, the J call TRBJ2-5; 8 bases align to TRBD1. V lost 5 bases and J lost 5; bases outside the gene matches: 10. Germline loops: CDR1 LNHDA, CDR2 SQIVND (reference sequence). The CDR3 loop spans 15 amino acids. The CDR3 region is CASSQDREMFETQYF. The CDR3, as DNA: TGTGCCAGTAGTCAGGACAGGGAAATGTTTGAGACCCAGTACTTC.

The chain carries TRBV4-3 and TRBJ1-1; 7 nucleotides agree with TRBD1. The CDR3 covers 13 residues. Germline V CDR1 and CDR2: LGHNA, YSLEER. The ends lost 2 bases at V and 8 bases at J; junction bases unmatched: 5. As DNA, the CDR3 is TGCGCCAGCAGCCAATATGACAGGGTGGAAGCTTTCTTT. Protein sequence: CASSQYDRVEAFF.

The rearrangement joins TRBV6-5 to TRBJ2-3; 8 bases fit TRBD2. There are 14 residues in the CDR3. Trimming at V came to 6 bases and at J to 2 bases, leaving 4 bases not matched to a gene. Per germline, CDR1 MNHEY and CDR2 SVGAGI. CDR3 nucleotides: TGTGCCAGCAGGCGGGGGGCCCTCACAGATACGCAGTATTTT. This encodes CASRRGALTDTQYF.

The V gene is TRBV30, the J gene TRBJ1-4; possibly TRBD1 for D (6 bases). Deletions cut 0 bases from V and 7 bases from J, with 15 bases between. Germline values: CDR1 GTSNPN, CDR2 SVGIG (reference sequence). The CDR3 covers 15 residues. CDR3 sequence reads: CAWSVLLQGGEKLFF. The CDR3 region has the DNA TGTGCCTGGAGTGTACTCTTACAGGGAGGTGAAAAACTGTTTTTT.

The chain recombines TRBV12-3 or TRBV12-4 with TRBJ2-3; unclear D gene. The CDR3 extends over 13 amino acids. V shed 6 bases and J shed 1 base, with 8 bases lying between them. The CDR3 reads CASSPAGTDTQYF. CDR3 DNA: TGTGCCAGCAGCCCCGCGGGCACAGATACGCAGTATTTT.

The genes are TRBV19 and TRBJ1-3; maybe TRBD1 (5 bases). V shed 7 bases and J shed 1 base, with 17 bases lying between them. CDR3 length equals 16 residues. Germline assignment: CDR1 LNHDA and CDR2 SQIVND (reference sequence). CDR3: CASNPGRGDSGNTIYF. The CDR3 nucleotides read TGTGCCAGTAACCCAGGGAGGGGTGATTCTGGAAACACCATATATTTT.

The rearrangement joins TRBV30 to TRBJ2-7, with 7 positions matching TRBD2. From germline, CDR1 is GTSNPN and CDR2 SVGIG (reference sequence). CDR3 length: 15 residues. V lost 0 bases and J lost 1; bases outside the gene matches: 6. The DNA of the CDR3 is TGTGCCTGGAGTGTTGGATCTAGCGGTTCCTACGAGCAGTACTTC. It codes for CAWSVGSSGSYEQYF.

V gene TRBV2 combines with J gene TRBJ1-3; no firm D call. The germline gives CDR1 SNHLY, CDR2 FYNNEI. This CDR3 is 16 amino acids long. Trimming stripped 6 bases from V and 0 bases from J, with 15 bases between. CDR3 residues: CASSVVLWGSGNTIYF. The CDR3 region has the DNA TGTGCCAGCAGCGTAGTCCTGTGGGGCTCTGGAAACACCATATATTTT.

The gene calls are TRBV5-4 and TRBJ2-7; TRBD1 matches at 7 bases. Per the germline V gene, CDR1 is SGHNT and CDR2 is YYREEE (reference sequence). The ends lost 4 bases at V and 6 bases at J; junction bases unmatched: 7. This CDR3 has 13 amino acids. This CDR3 reads CASSPTGSGEQYF. Here the CDR3 DNA reads TGTGCCAGCAGCCCGACAGGGTCGGGCGAGCAGTACTTC.

This clone was seen a few times. V usage is TRBV27 and J usage is TRBJ2-4; 8 nucleotides align to TRBD2. With V trimmed by 4 bases and J by 1 base, 12 bases remained unmatched. The CDR3 runs 18 residues. Germline CDR1 and CDR2: MNHEY and SMNVEV (reference sequence). This CDR3 reads CASSWAGGLRGAKNIQYF. In nucleotides, the CDR3 is TGTGCCAGCAGTTGGGCGGGAGGACTTCGGGGGGCCAAAAACATTCAGTACTTC.